The 23 T cell receptor beta chains below all came from one sample that was sequenced in a study of blood T cell repertoires in COVID-19. Here immunoSEQ multiplex PCR was the method, and the copy in TCRdb shows in-frame clones only, minus some. The profile shows 100,000 to 150,000 clones, approximately 80% of them singletons. Sequenced: peripheral blood. These receptors were collected from a middle-aged man with active or convalescent COVID-19.

The rearrangement joins TRBV7-3 to TRBJ2-3; weak D call: TRBD2 (5 bases). The CDR3 spans 14 residues. V gave up 2 bases and J gave up 5 bases, with 11 bases separating them. Germline V gene lookup returns CDR1 SGHTA and CDR2 FQGTGA. The CDR3 protein is CASSLGTSGDTQYF. As DNA, the CDR3 is TGTGCCAGCAGCTTAGGCACTAGTGGAGATACGCAGTATTTT.

The J gene is TRBJ2-7, the V gene TRBV6-5, with D possibly being TRBD1 (5 bases). There are 16 residues in the CDR3. CDR1 and CDR2 from the germline V gene are MNHEY and SVGAGI. Trimming pared 2 bases from V and 0 bases from J, leaving 14 bases between. The CDR3 reads CASSYGQGRSSYEQYF. DNA of the CDR3: TGTGCCAGCAGTTACGGGCAGGGAAGGAGCTCCTACGAGCAGTACTTC.

The chain recombines TRBV30 with TRBJ1-2; D remains ambiguous. V lost 1 base to trimming and J lost 8 bases, with 14 bases between them. Germline CDR1 and CDR2: GTSNPN and SVGIG (reference sequence). This CDR3 spans 13 amino acids. For the CDR3, the DNA is TGTGCCTGGAGTGCCCAGGTCTCCTCCGGCTACACCTTC. It translates to CAWSAQVSSGYTF.

The chain combines TRBV27 with TRBJ1-2; 10 bases align to TRBD1. This CDR3 comprises 17 residues. V trimming: 6 bases; J trimming: 2 bases; junction bases outside the gene matches: 12. Germline CDR1 is MNHEY and CDR2 is SMNVEV (reference sequence). The CDR3 loop is CASRPMTGGARNYGYTF. The CDR3 bases are TGTGCCAGCAGACCAATGACAGGGGGCGCGAGAAACTATGGCTACACCTTC.

This chain connects TRBV24-1 to TRBJ1-6, with TRBD1 as a possible D gene (5 bases). The germline CDR1 and CDR2 sequences are KGHDR and SFDVKD. The CDR3 totals 20 residues. The V end lost 0 bases, the J end lost 10 bases, and 27 bases lay between the germline ends. CDR3 in amino acids: CATSDLGAGRPLIPISPLHF. The CDR3 DNA follows: TGTGCCACCAGTGATTTGGGGGCGGGGAGGCCTCTAATACCAATCTCACCCCTCCACTTT.

For this clone: Additional DNA sequences in this sample encode the identical CDR3. The J gene is TRBJ1-2, the V gene TRBV4-3; weak D call: TRBD1 (5 bases). Germline CDR1 is LGHNA and CDR2 is YSLEER. The CDR3 spans 13 residues. V was pared by 0 bases and J by 8 bases, with 10 bases between. The CDR3 region has the DNA TGCGCCAGCAGCCAAGATGGGGGGTACGGCTACACCTTC. It yields the protein CASSQDGGYGYTF.

J is TRBJ2-1 and V is TRBV18, with D perhaps TRBD2 (6 bases). This CDR3 spans 13 amino acids. Germline loops: CDR1 KGHSH, CDR2 LQKENI. The germline V and J ends were trimmed by 6 bases and 13 bases, with 19 bases remaining between them. In DNA form, the CDR3 reads TGTGCCAGCTCCCCGGATACACGGGGGTTACAGTTCTTC. Translating gives CASSPDTRGLQFF.

The gene calls are TRBV5-4 and TRBJ1-5; maybe TRBD1 (5 bases). CDR3 size: 12 residues. V dropped 1 base and J dropped 8 bases, with 7 bases sitting between them. Germline V gives CDR1 SGHNT, CDR2 YYREEE (reference sequence). This chain's CDR3 is CASSLKGEPQHF. In DNA form, the CDR3 reads TGTGCCAGCAGCTTGAAAGGGGAGCCCCAGCATTTT.

This clone has only a few counts. The chain recombines TRBV27 with TRBJ2-7, with D perhaps matching TRBD2 (7 bases). V lost 8 bases and J lost 3, with 14 bases in between. The CDR3 covers 13 residues. The germline CDR1 and CDR2 sequences are MNHEY and SMNVEV (reference sequence). CDR3 in DNA: TGTGCCAGCGGGAGGGGGATGGACTACGAGCAGTACTTC. Protein sequence: CASGRGMDYEQYF.

This chain uses TRBV20-1 with TRBJ2-7, with 8 nucleotides matching TRBD1. Looked up from germline, CDR1 is DFQATT and CDR2 is SNEGSKA (reference sequence). Trimming at V came to 8 bases and at J to 3 bases, leaving 3 bases not matched to a gene. This CDR3 is built from 11 residues. CDR3 loop: CSPGQGYEQYF. CDR3 DNA sequence: TGCAGTCCAGGACAGGGCTACGAGCAGTACTTC.

In this sample, this clone turned up a few times. The V call is TRBV6-5, the J call TRBJ2-1; possibly TRBD1 for D (5 bases). Germline values: CDR1 MNHEY, CDR2 SVGAGI. The CDR3 extends over 14 amino acids. V lost 7 bases, J lost 8 bases, and 18 bases lay in between. The CDR3 loop is CASIRGQVGDEQFF. For the CDR3, the DNA is TGTGCCAGCATTAGAGGACAAGTAGGAGATGAGCAGTTCTTC.

CDR3 in amino acids: CASADRDRNSPLHF. CDR3 nucleotide sequence: TGTGCCAGCGCTGATCGGGACAGAAATTCACCCCTCCACTTT. The rearrangement joins TRBV28 to TRBJ1-6; 7 positions agree with TRBD1. Looked up from germline, CDR1 is MDHEN and CDR2 is SYDVKM. The CDR3 has 14 amino acids. V shed 8 bases and J 7 bases; nucleotides not matched to a gene: 8. The variable domain in full, with the rest retrieved from reference TRBV28 and TRBJ1-6, is DVKVTQSSRYLVKRTGEKVFLECVQDMDHENMFWYRQDPGLGLRLIYFSYDVKMKEKGDIPEGYSVSREKKERFSLILESASTNQTSMYLCASADRDRNSPLHFGNGTRLTVT.

This CDR3 is CASSQETRGLHGYTF. The CDR3 nucleotides read TGTGCCAGCAGCCAAGAGACAAGAGGGCTCCATGGCTACACCTTC. V is TRBV3-1 (or the pseudogene TRBV3-2) and J is TRBJ1-2; D remains unclear. The CDR3 covers 15 residues. Trimming took 0 bases from V and 6 from J, leaving 14 bases between them. In germline, CDR1 is LGHDT, CDR2 YNNKEL (reference sequence).

The chain joins TRBV18 to TRBJ2-7; tentatively, D is TRBD1 (6 bases). V was pared by 2 bases and J by 0 bases, with 14 bases between. Germline CDR1 and CDR2: KGHSH and LQKENI. This CDR3 is built from 16 residues. CDR3 in DNA: TGTGCCAGCTCACCAGGCGGACAGCTTAACTCCTACGAGCAGTACTTC. Residues: CASSPGGQLNSYEQYF.

The CDR3: CASSFQPTDKYTF. DNA for the CDR3: TGCGCCAGCAGCTTCCAACCTACGGACAAATACACCTTC. The V call is TRBV5-1, the J call TRBJ1-2; a weak D match, TRBD1 (5 bases). The CDR3 spans 13 residues. Germline values: CDR1 SGHRS, CDR2 YFSETQ. V dropped 2 bases and J dropped 11 bases, with 16 bases sitting between them.

The chain joins TRBV5-4 to TRBJ1-1; the match to TRBD1 covers 8 bases. J lost 3 bases, V lost 4 bases, and 8 bases had no gene match. This CDR3 has 15 residues. The germline gives CDR1 SGHNT, CDR2 YYREEE (reference sequence). CDR3 protein: CASSTLTGVDTEAFF. The CDR3 DNA reads TGTGCCAGCAGCACGCTGACAGGGGTGGACACTGAAGCTTTCTTT.

The V and J genes are TRBV9 and TRBJ2-5; 7 nucleotides agree with TRBD1. Per the germline V gene, CDR1 is SGDLS and CDR2 is YYNGEE. This CDR3 is 14 amino acids long. The V and J ends lost 4 bases and 5 bases, in that order; junction bases with no gene match: 8. The DNA of the CDR3 is TGTGCCAGCAGCCCCACAGGGGCGGTCGAGACCCAGTACTTC. This gives the protein CASSPTGAVETQYF.

The chain combines TRBV5-8 with TRBJ2-7; possibly TRBD2 for D (6 bases). Germline V gives CDR1 SGHTS, CDR2 YDEGEE. Trimming shortened V by 4 bases and J by 2 bases, and 16 bases separated the two germline ends. This CDR3 has 15 amino acids. The CDR3 loop reads CASSPNPGETYEQYF. The CDR3 nucleotides are TGTGCCAGCAGCCCTAACCCGGGGGAAACCTACGAGCAGTACTTC.

The chain is built from TRBV9 and TRBJ2-1, with TRBD1 matching over 11 bases. V gave up 3 bases and J gave up 9 bases; unmatched junction bases: 14. This CDR3 is 17 amino acids long. CDR1 and CDR2 (germline): SGDLS, YYNGEE. The CDR3 region is CASSAGGWTGGAGEQFF. CDR3 DNA: TGTGCCAGCAGCGCCGGGGGGTGGACAGGGGGCGCGGGTGAGCAGTTCTTC.

This chain connects TRBV7-3 to TRBJ2-3; tentatively, D is TRBD2 (5 bases). The CDR3 loop spans 14 amino acids. V was pared by 3 bases and J by 4 bases, with 11 bases between. Germline V gene data show CDR1 as SGHTA and CDR2 as FQGTGA. In DNA, the CDR3 is TGTGCCAGCAGCTTTAGCGTTGTGGCAGATACGCAGTATTTT. It yields the protein CASSFSVVADTQYF. Drawing the rest from reference TRBV7-3 and TRBJ2-3, the complete variable domain is GAGVSQTPSNKVTEKGKYVELRCDPISGHTALYWYRQSLGQGPEFLIYFQGTGAADDSGLPNDRFFAVRPEGSVSTLKIQRTERGDSAVYLCASSFSVVADTQYFGPGTRLTVL.

The chain recombines TRBV6-6 with TRBJ1-2; tentative D call: TRBD1 (5 bases). The CDR3 spans 14 residues. V gave up 0 bases and J gave up 4 bases, with 9 bases separating them. Germline lookup yields CDR1 MNHNY and CDR2 SVGAGI (reference sequence). The CDR3 DNA is TGTGCCAGCAGTTACTCGAGGGACTTCTATGGCTACACCTTC. Translating it yields CASSYSRDFYGYTF.

The V and J genes are TRBV6-2 or TRBV6-3 and TRBJ2-2, with a weak D call TRBD1 (6 bases). CDR1 is MNHEY and CDR2 is SVGEGT in the germline V gene. CDR3 length: 15 residues. V lost 5 bases and J lost 1, with 11 bases in between. CDR3 nucleotides: TGTGCCAGCAGTCCCAGGGGTATGAACACCGGGGAGCTGTTTTTT. Translation: CASSPRGMNTGELFF.

The chain is built from TRBV6-5 and TRBJ2-7; TRBD2 aligns across 8 bases. V was clipped by 6 bases and J by 3 bases; unmatched bases: 7. Germline V gene lookup returns CDR1 MNHEY and CDR2 SVGAGI. This CDR3 contains 14 residues. The CDR3 spells CASRGLGFLYEQYF. DNA of the CDR3: TGTGCCAGCAGGGGACTAGGATTTCTCTACGAGCAGTACTTC.